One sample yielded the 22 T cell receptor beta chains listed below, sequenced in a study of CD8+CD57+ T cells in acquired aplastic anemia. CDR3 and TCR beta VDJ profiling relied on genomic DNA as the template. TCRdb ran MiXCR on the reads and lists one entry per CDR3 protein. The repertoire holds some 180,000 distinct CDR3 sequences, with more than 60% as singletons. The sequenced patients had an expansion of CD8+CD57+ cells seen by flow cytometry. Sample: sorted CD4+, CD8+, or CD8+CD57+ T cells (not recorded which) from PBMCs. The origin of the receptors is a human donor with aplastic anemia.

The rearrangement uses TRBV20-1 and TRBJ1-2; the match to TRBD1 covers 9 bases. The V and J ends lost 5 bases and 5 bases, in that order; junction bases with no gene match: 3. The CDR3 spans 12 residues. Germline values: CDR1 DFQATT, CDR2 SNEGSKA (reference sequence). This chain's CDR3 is CSAPGQGYGYTF. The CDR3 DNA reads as TGCAGTGCTCCTGGACAGGGGTATGGCTACACCTTC.

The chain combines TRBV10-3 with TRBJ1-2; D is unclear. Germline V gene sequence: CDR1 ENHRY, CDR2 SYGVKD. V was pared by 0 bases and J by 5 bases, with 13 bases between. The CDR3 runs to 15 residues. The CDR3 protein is CAISESPDGRYGYTF. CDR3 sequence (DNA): TGTGCCATCAGTGAGTCGCCCGACGGGCGTTATGGCTACACCTTC.

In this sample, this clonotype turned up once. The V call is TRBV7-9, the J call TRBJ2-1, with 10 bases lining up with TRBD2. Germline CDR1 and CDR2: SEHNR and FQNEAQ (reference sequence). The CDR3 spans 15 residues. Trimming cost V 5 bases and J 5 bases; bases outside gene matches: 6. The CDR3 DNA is TGTGCCAGCAGCCCCCCTAGCGGGGGAAACAATGAGCAGTTCTTC. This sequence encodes CASSPPSGGNNEQFF.

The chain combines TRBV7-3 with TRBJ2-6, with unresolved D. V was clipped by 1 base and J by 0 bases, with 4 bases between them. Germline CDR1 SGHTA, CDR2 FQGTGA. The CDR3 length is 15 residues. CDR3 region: CASSLMPSGANVLTF. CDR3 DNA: TGTGCCAGCAGCTTAATGCCCTCTGGGGCCAACGTCCTGACTTTC.

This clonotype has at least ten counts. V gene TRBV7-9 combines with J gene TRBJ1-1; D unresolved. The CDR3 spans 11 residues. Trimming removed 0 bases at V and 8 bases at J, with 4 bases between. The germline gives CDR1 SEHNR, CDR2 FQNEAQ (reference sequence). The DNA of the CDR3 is TGTGCCAGCAGCTTAGCGCCCGAAGCTTTCTTT. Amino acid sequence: CASSLAPEAFF. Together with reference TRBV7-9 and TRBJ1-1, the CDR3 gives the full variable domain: DTGVSQNPRHKITKRGQNVTFRCDPISEHNRLYWYRQTLGQGPEFLTYFQNEAQLEKSRLLSDRFSAERPKGSFSTLEIQRTEQGDSAMYLCASSLAPEAFFGQGTRLTVV.

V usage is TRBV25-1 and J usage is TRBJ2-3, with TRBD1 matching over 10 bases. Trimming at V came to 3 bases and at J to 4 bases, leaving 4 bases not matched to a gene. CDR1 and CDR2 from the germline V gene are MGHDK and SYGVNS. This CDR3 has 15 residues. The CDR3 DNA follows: TGTGCCAGCAGTGAGGGACAGGGGCGGGCAGATACGCAGTATTTT. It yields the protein CASSEGQGRADTQYF.

CDR3 residues: CSVDRGGPDTQYF. The CDR3, as DNA: TGCAGCGTCGATAGGGGGGGTCCAGATACGCAGTATTTT. V and J are TRBV29-1 and TRBJ2-3; weak D call: TRBD2 (7 bases). The germline V gene encodes CDR1 SQVTM and CDR2 ANQGSEA. V shed 6 bases and J shed 4 bases, with 14 bases lying between them. The CDR3 runs 13 residues.

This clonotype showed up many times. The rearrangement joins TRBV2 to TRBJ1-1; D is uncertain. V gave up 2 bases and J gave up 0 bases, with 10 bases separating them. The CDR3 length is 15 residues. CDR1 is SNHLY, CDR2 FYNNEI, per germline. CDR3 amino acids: CASSESTHMNTEAFF. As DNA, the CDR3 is TGTGCCAGCAGTGAATCCACACACATGAACACTGAAGCTTTCTTT.

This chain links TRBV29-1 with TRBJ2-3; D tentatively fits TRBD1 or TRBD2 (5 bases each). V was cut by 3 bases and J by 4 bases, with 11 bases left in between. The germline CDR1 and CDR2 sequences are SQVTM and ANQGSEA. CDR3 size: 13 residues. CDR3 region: CSVDGGPPDTQYF. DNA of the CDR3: TGCAGCGTTGATGGGGGACCCCCAGATACGCAGTATTTT.

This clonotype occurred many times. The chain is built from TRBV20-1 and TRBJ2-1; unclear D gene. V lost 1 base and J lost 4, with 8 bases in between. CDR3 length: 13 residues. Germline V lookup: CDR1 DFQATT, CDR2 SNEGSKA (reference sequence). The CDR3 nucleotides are TGCAGTGCTAGAGGCCTCATATACAATGAGCAGTTCTTC. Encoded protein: CSARGLIYNEQFF.

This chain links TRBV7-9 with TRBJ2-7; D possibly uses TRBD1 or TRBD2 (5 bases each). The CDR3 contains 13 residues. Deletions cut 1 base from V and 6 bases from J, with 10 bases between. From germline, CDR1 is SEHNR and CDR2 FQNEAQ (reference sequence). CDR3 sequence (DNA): TGTGCCAGCAGCTTAGTTCCTGGGGGCGAGCAGTACTTC. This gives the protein CASSLVPGGEQYF.

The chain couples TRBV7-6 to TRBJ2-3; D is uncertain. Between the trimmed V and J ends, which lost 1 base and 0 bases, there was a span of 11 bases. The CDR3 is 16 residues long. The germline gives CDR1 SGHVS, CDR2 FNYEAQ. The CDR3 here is CASSLVSSVSTDTQYF. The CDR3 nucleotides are TGTGCCAGCAGCTTAGTCTCGTCGGTTAGCACAGATACGCAGTATTTT.

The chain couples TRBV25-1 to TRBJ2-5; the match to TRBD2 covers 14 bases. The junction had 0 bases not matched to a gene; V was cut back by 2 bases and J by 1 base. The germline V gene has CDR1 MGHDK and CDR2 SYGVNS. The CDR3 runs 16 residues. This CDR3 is CASSEGTSGGQETQYF. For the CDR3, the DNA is TGTGCCAGCAGTGAAGGGACTAGCGGGGGCCAAGAGACCCAGTACTTC.

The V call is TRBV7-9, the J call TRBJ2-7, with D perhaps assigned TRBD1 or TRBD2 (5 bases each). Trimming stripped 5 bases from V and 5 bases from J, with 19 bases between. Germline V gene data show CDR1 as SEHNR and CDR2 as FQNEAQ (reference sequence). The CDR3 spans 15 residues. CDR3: CASSLGRVWGHEQYF. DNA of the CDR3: TGTGCCAGCAGCCTAGGCCGGGTGTGGGGACACGAGCAGTACTTC. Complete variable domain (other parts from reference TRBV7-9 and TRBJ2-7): DTGVSQNPRHKITKRGQNVTFRCDPISEHNRLYWYRQTLGQGPEFLTYFQNEAQLEKSRLLSDRFSAERPKGSFSTLEIQRTEQGDSAMYLCASSLGRVWGHEQYFGPGTRLTVT.

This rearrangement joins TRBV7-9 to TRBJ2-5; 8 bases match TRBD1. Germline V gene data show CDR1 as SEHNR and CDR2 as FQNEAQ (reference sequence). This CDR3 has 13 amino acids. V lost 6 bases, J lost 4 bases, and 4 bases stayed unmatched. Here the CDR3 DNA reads TGTGCCAGCAGACGCGGACAGGGAGAGACCCAGTACTTC. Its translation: CASRRGQGETQYF.

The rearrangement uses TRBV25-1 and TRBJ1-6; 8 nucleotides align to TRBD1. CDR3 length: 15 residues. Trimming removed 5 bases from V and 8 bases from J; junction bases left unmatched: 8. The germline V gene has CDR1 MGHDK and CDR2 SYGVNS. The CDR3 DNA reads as TGTGCCAGCAGTTATTGGGACAGGACTGATTCACCCCTCCACTTT. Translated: CASSYWDRTDSPLHF.

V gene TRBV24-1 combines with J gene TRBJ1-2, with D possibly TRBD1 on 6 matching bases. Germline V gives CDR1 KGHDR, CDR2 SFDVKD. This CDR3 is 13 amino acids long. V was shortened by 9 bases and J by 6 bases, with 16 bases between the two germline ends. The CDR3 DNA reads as TGTGCCACCGCGGGGGGGCCCTTCGATGGCTACACCTTC. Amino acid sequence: CATAGGPFDGYTF.

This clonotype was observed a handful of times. CDR3 DNA: TGCAGTGCTAGAGATGTGGGGGGGTTAAGCTACGAGCAGTACTTC. Amino acid sequence: CSARDVGGLSYEQYF. This rearrangement joins TRBV20-1 to TRBJ2-7; TRBD2 matches at 7 bases. CDR1 is DFQATT, CDR2 SNEGSKA, per germline (reference sequence). The CDR3 extends over 15 amino acids. V dropped 0 bases and J dropped 3; count of bases not matched to a gene: 8.

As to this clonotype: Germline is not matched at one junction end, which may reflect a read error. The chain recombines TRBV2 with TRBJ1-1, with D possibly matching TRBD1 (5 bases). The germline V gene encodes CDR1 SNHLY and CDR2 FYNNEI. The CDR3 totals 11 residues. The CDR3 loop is CASRAGGESSF. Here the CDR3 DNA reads TGTGCCAGCAGGGCGGGGGGGGAATCTTCCTTT.

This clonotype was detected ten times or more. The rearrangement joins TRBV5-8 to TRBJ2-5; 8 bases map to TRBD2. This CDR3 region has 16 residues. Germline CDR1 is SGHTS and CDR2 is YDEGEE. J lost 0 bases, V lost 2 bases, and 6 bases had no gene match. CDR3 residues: CASSFGGRGDQETQYF. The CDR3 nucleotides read TGTGCCAGCAGCTTTGGGGGGCGGGGGGACCAAGAGACCCAGTACTTC.

The CDR3 loop is CATSRVEADTQYF. In DNA, the CDR3 is TGTGCCACCAGCAGAGTAGAGGCAGATACGCAGTATTTT. This chain connects TRBV15 to TRBJ2-3; no firm D call. Germline CDR1 LNHNV, CDR2 YYDKDF (reference sequence). The CDR3 runs 13 residues. V lost 1 base and J 4 bases, leaving 6 bases between the germline ends.

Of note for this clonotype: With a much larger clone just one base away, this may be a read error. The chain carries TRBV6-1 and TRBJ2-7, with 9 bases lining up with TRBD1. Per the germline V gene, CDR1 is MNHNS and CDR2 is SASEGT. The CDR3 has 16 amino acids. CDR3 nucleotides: TGTGCCAGCAGTGCCGGGACAGGGCGTCTTTTCTACGTGCAGTACTTC. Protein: CASSAGTGRLFYVQYF.